This TCR beta chain was obtained from a study of vaccination effects on CD4 cells after COVID-19. Turning to the study itself: Samples collected post-vaccine were obtained a median of 72 days after the second dose.

As for this clone: The antigen is undetermined.

Only in-frame clones appear in the TCRdb table, and some are missing; sequencing was by immunoSEQ multiplex PCR. The sample lists 50,000 to 65,000 clones, 55% to 85% occurring once. Antigen-specific CD4+ T cells expanded by the ViraFEST assay with viral peptide pools were then sequenced. The culture ran for approximately 11 days before CD4+ T cells were isolated. Two doses of BNT162b2 or mRNA-1273 vaccine were administered to participants. In culture with about 10 IU/ml IL-2 and around 10 ug/ml peptides, PBMC were grown at fewer than 2.5 million per well. V dropped 7 bases and J dropped 4 bases, with 15 bases sitting between them. The CDR3 loop spans 14 amino acids. Looked up from germline, CDR1 is WSHSY and CDR2 is SAAADI.

The chain is built from TRBV10-2 and TRBJ2-3; D is perhaps TRBD1 (5 bases). This specimen consisted of CD4+ T cells from PBMCs cultured with HCoV-229E spike peptides, obtained after COVID-19 vaccination. This receptor was taken from a human donor who received a COVID-19 vaccine. The CDR3 loop reads CASKQAVQADTQYF. DNA of the CDR3: TGCGCCAGCAAACAGGCGGTCCAGGCAGATACGCAGTATTTT.